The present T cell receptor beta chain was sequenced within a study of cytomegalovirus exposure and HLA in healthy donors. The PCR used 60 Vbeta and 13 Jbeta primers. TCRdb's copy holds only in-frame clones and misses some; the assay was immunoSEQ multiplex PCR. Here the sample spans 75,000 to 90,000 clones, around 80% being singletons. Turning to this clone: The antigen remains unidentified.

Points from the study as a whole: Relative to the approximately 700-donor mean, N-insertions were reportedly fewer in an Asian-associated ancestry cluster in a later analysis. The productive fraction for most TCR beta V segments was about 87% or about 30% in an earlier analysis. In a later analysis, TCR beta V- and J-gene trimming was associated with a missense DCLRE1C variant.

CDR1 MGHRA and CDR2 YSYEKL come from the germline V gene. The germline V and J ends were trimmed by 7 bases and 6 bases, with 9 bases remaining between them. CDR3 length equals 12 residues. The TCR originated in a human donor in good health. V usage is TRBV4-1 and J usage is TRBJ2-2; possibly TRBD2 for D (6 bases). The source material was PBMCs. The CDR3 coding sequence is TGCGCCAGCAACTCGGGAGCCGGGGAGCTGTTTTTT. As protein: CASNSGAGELFF.